Presented here are 20 T cell receptor beta chains from one specimen sequenced in a study of shared clonotypes between healthy human individuals. TCRdb's table, derived via immunoSEQ multiplex PCR, lists solely in-frame clones and lacks some. Here the sample spans around 510,000 clones, 95% to 96% being singletons. Sequencing was performed on naive CD4+ T cells sorted from blood. Noted subset: CD45RA+ positively selected. The receptors were sampled from a woman in her 30s in good health.

This clone was seen only once. This sequence joins TRBV11-2 and TRBJ1-2, with 10 positions matching TRBD1. The CDR3 covers 15 residues. Germline loops: CDR1 SGHAT, CDR2 FQNNGV. V gave up 5 bases and J gave up 3 bases; unmatched junction bases: 6. DNA for the CDR3: TGTGCCAGCAGCACACGGACAGGGGGGGACTATGGCTACACCTTC. Translating it yields CASSTRTGGDYGYTF.

This sequence joins TRBV10-1 and TRBJ2-3; D is unclear. CDR1 WNHNN and CDR2 SYGVQD come from the germline V gene (reference sequence). The CDR3 covers 13 residues. V lost 8 bases to trimming and J lost 1 base, with 10 bases between them. CDR3 in DNA: TGCGCCAGCGGCCCAGTTGGCACAGATACGCAGTATTTT. This sequence encodes CASGPVGTDTQYF.

This chain uses TRBV11-3 with TRBJ2-2; 10 positions agree with TRBD1. V was clipped by 5 bases and J by 7 bases; unmatched bases: 7. The CDR3 consists of 15 residues. CDR1 and CDR2 from the germline V gene are SGHNT and YENEEA. The CDR3 region is CASSPGQGTDGELFF. The CDR3 bases are TGTGCCAGCAGCCCGGGACAGGGGACCGACGGGGAGCTGTTTTTT.

The rearrangement links TRBV30 to TRBJ2-6; D ambiguous. CDR3 length: 15 residues. The V gene lost 2 bases and the J gene lost 0 bases, with 8 bases spanning the gap. Germline loops: CDR1 GTSNPN, CDR2 SVGIG (reference sequence). CDR3 in DNA: TGTGCCTGGAGTTTGCACAACTCTGGGGCCAACGTCCTGACTTTC. Translated, it gives CAWSLHNSGANVLTF.

The chain combines TRBV4-1 with TRBJ2-2; the match to TRBD1 covers 9 bases. From germline, CDR1 is MGHRA and CDR2 YSYEKL. V gave up 4 bases and J gave up 3 bases; unmatched junction bases: 9. The CDR3 runs 17 residues. CDR3 in amino acids: CASSPSNTGGDTGELFF. DNA of the CDR3: TGCGCCAGCAGCCCAAGCAATACAGGGGGCGACACCGGGGAGCTGTTTTTT.

V is TRBV7-9 and J is TRBJ1-2; D is undetermined. In germline, CDR1 is SEHNR, CDR2 FQNEAQ (reference sequence). There are 14 residues in the CDR3. Trimming shortened V by 5 bases and J by 4 bases, and 14 bases separated the two germline ends. This CDR3 reads CASSPSRSGYGYTF. The CDR3, as DNA: TGTGCCAGCAGCCCTAGCAGGTCGGGCTATGGCTACACCTTC.

J is TRBJ1-4 and V is TRBV10-3, with D tentatively TRBD1 (5 bases). The CDR3 is 15 amino acids. Germline CDR1 and CDR2: ENHRY and SYGVKD. Deletions cut 4 bases from V and 7 bases from J, with 16 bases between. CDR3 region: CAISAGGGIREKLFF. For the CDR3, the DNA is TGTGCCATCAGTGCTGGGGGGGGGATCCGTGAAAAACTGTTTTTT.

V gene TRBV6-5 combines with J gene TRBJ1-2; a possible D gene is TRBD1 (6 bases). Trimming removed 4 bases from V and 0 bases from J, with 12 bases in between. This CDR3 is built from 15 residues. Germline CDR1 and CDR2: MNHEY and SVGAGI. The CDR3 DNA is TGTGCCAGCAGTTCAAGGACAGAGGCTAACTATGGCTACACCTTC. It specifies CASSSRTEANYGYTF.

The gene calls are TRBV30 and TRBJ1-5, with D tentatively TRBD1 (5 bases). CDR1 is GTSNPN, CDR2 SVGIG, per germline (reference sequence). The CDR3 totals 16 residues. V lost 4 bases and J lost 3, with 19 bases in between. Here the CDR3 reads CAWTLPGLINNQPQHF. The CDR3 DNA follows: TGTGCCTGGACCCTTCCGGGACTCATAAACAATCAGCCCCAGCATTTT.

This rearrangement joins TRBV6-4 to TRBJ1-1; no reliable D call. Germline V gene sequence: CDR1 MRHNA, CDR2 SNTAGT. The CDR3 length is 15 residues. Trimming left V 8 bases short and J 3 bases short, with 19 bases between. The CDR3 DNA is TGTGCCAGCTCGAGGGAGGGAGGCGTCTACACTGAAGCTTTCTTT. Encoded protein: CASSREGGVYTEAFF.

The chain has TRBV7-6 and TRBJ2-7, with 15 bases aligning to TRBD2. The CDR3 has 17 amino acids. Trimming removed 1 base from V and 3 bases from J; junction bases left unmatched: 4. Germline V gene lookup returns CDR1 SGHVS and CDR2 FNYEAQ. CDR3 bases: TGTGCCAGCAGCTTAGGGACTAGCGGGAGGGGGGGCTACGAGCAGTACTTC. It is translated as CASSLGTSGRGGYEQYF.

The chain is built from TRBV28 and TRBJ2-5, with 7 bases aligning to TRBD2. The DNA end is a closer match to TRBJ2-7, so the J assignment may be wrong. CDR1 and CDR2 from the germline V gene are MDHEN and SYDVKM. The CDR3 loop spans 17 amino acids. This CDR3 reads CASSLPRSSGRSYEQYF. The CDR3 coding sequence is TGTGCCAGCAGTTTACCCCGGTCTAGCGGTCGGTCCTACGAGCAGTACTTC.

The CDR3 nucleotides are TGTGCCAGCAGTGAATATGGGATAAATCAGCCCCAGCATTTT. Amino acid sequence: CASSEYGINQPQHF. The chain carries TRBV6-1 and TRBJ1-5; D gene ambiguous. From germline, CDR1 is MNHNS and CDR2 SASEGT. Trimming cost V 2 bases and J 4 bases, with 9 bases left between them. The CDR3 runs to 14 residues.

The chain links TRBV28 to TRBJ1-5, with D maybe TRBD1 (5 bases). This CDR3 comprises 16 residues. Germline V gene sequence: CDR1 MDHEN, CDR2 SYDVKM. V was trimmed by 4 bases and J by 4 bases, leaving 17 bases between them. CDR3 amino acids: CASSSGGSRGNQPQHF. The CDR3 DNA reads TGTGCCAGCAGTTCTGGGGGGTCGAGGGGAAATCAGCCCCAGCATTTT. The entire variable domain, with the rest obtained from reference TRBV28 and TRBJ1-5, is as follows: DVKVTQSSRYLVKRTGEKVFLECVQDMDHENMFWYRQDPGLGLRLIYFSYDVKMKEKGDIPEGYSVSREKKERFSLILESASTNQTSMYLCASSSGGSRGNQPQHFGDGTRLSIL.

The rearrangement joins TRBV11-2 to TRBJ2-2; D call uncertain. Germline-derived CDR1 and CDR2 are SGHAT and FQNNGV. V lost 6 bases to trimming and J lost 7 bases, with 9 bases between them. The CDR3 totals 12 residues. Here the CDR3 reads CASRPPVGELFF. CDR3 in DNA: TGTGCCAGCAGACCGCCAGTCGGGGAGCTGTTTTTT. The variable domain in full, with the rest retrieved from reference TRBV11-2 and TRBJ2-2, is EAGVAQSPRYKIIEKRQSVAFWCNPISGHATLYWYQQILGQGPKLLIQFQNNGVVDDSQLPKDRFSAERLKGVDSTLKIQPAKLEDSAVYLCASRPPVGELFFGEGSRLTVL.

This chain connects TRBV13 to TRBJ2-7, with D maybe TRBD2 (9 bases). The CDR3 contains 15 residues. Germline V gene data show CDR1 as PRHDT and CDR2 as FYEKMQ (reference sequence). Between the trimmed V and J ends, which lost 5 bases and 3 bases, there was a span of 17 bases. CDR3 residues: CASSRTGTSHYEQYF. As DNA, the CDR3 is TGTGCCAGCAGCCGGACAGGGACTAGCCACTACGAGCAGTACTTC.

The chain employs TRBV11-2 and TRBJ1-1; maybe TRBD1 (5 bases). Germline assignment: CDR1 SGHAT and CDR2 FQNNGV. Trimming stripped 3 bases from V and 5 bases from J, with 13 bases between. The CDR3 extends over 14 amino acids. The CDR3 sequence: CASSFRDRWTEAFF. The CDR3, as DNA: TGTGCCAGCAGCTTTCGGGACCGATGGACTGAAGCTTTCTTT.

The V and J genes are TRBV9 and TRBJ2-3; the D gene is possibly TRBD2 (6 bases). Germline lookup yields CDR1 SGDLS and CDR2 YYNGEE. This CDR3 is built from 14 residues. V lost 0 bases and J lost 4, with 9 bases in between. The CDR3, as DNA: TGTGCCAGCAGCGTAGGCGGGATCGCAGATACGCAGTATTTT. It translates to CASSVGGIADTQYF. Full variable domain (outside the CDR3, taken from reference TRBV9 and TRBJ2-3): DSGVTQTPKHLITATGQRVTLRCSPRSGDLSVYWYQQSLDQGLQFLIQYYNGEERAKGNILERFSAQQFPDLHSELNLSSLELGDSALYFCASSVGGIADTQYFGPGTRLTVL.

The CDR3 loop is CASSYKVRAYEQYF. The CDR3 coding sequence is TGTGCCAGCAGTTACAAGGTCAGGGCCTACGAGCAGTACTTC. The chain combines TRBV6-6 with TRBJ2-7; maybe TRBD1 (5 bases). The CDR3 totals 14 residues. CDR1 and CDR2 (germline): MNHNY, SVGAGI (reference sequence). V lost 2 bases, J lost 2 bases, and 10 bases lay in between.

The rearrangement links TRBV19 to TRBJ1-4; weak D call: TRBD1 (6 bases). Trimming left V 5 bases short and J 7 bases short, with 14 bases between. CDR1 LNHDA and CDR2 SQIVND come from the germline V gene (reference sequence). The CDR3 runs 14 residues. CDR3: CASSAPGESEKLFF. The CDR3 region has the DNA TGTGCCAGTAGTGCCCCAGGGGAGAGTGAAAAACTGTTTTTT.